This T cell receptor beta chain was sequenced during a study of blood T cell repertoires in COVID-19. Across the whole study: Samples of COVID-19 (acute and convalescent) were obtained from the United States, Italy and Spain. Nucleic acid was either cDNA or gDNA, and it came from T cells, B-cell-depleted T cells, or PBMCs.

Authors' processing steps: Amplification of reference gene primers was used by the study to estimate nucleated cell counts. Generated by immunoSEQ multiplex PCR, the TCRdb table keeps only in-frame clones and is missing some. D and trimming come from the DNA, and the V and J calls and clone size come from that table. The data show about 220,000 clones, with 70% to 90% seen just once and roughly 2.8% held by the top ten. The ends lost 4 bases at V and 7 bases at J; junction bases unmatched: 7. There are 15 residues in the CDR3. Germline V gene data show CDR1 as MDHEN and CDR2 as SYDVKM. Sequenced: peripheral blood. The sequence derives from a man aged 45-65 years who had recovered from COVID-19. The chain combines TRBV28 with TRBJ2-2; 9 nucleotides align to TRBD1. The CDR3 loop is CASSSGGTGSGELFF. The CDR3 region has the DNA TGTGCCAGCAGTTCCGGAGGGACAGGGAGCGGGGAGCTGTTTTTT.